The sequence of this T cell receptor beta chain was determined in a study of blood T cell repertoires in COVID-19. Study-level information: COVID-19 samples collected from the United States, Italy and Spain covered acute and convalescent phases. PBMCs, B-cell-depleted T cells, or T cells provided the cDNA or gDNA that made up the material.

The data were produced by immunoSEQ multiplex PCR, yet TCRdb's version contains in-frame clones alone and is incomplete. The table shows tens of thousands of clones, with approximately 93% occurring only once. The CDR3 extends over 15 amino acids. J lost 1 base, V lost 6 bases, and 7 bases had no gene match. The germline V gene encodes CDR1 LNHDA and CDR2 SQIVND (reference sequence). This TCR was recovered from a male donor with active COVID-19. The material sequenced was peripheral blood. The chain uses TRBV19 and TRBJ2-7; 9 bases line up with TRBD1. CDR3 loop: CASRETGQGSYEQYF. The CDR3 bases are TGTGCCAGTAGGGAAACGGGACAGGGATCCTACGAGCAGTACTTC. The variable domain in full, with the rest retrieved from reference TRBV19 and TRBJ2-7, is DGGITQSPKYLFRKEGQNVTLSCEQNLNHDAMYWYRQDPGQGLRLIYYSQIVNDFQKGDIAEGYSVSREKKESFPLTVTSAQKNPTAFYLCASRETGQGSYEQYFGPGTRLTVT.